The TCR beta chain described here comes from a study of blood T cell repertoires in COVID-19. The repertoire was sequenced with immunoSEQ multiplex PCR; TCRdb's copy has only in-frame clones and lacks some. The sample shows under 60,000 clones, around 89% of them seen only once. This clonotype originated in a man in his 60s with acute or convalescent COVID-19. What was sequenced was peripheral blood.

The CDR3 sequence: CASSQVSATEAFF. The DNA of the CDR3 is TGCGCCAGCAGCCAAGTAAGCGCCACTGAAGCTTTCTTT. The V call is TRBV4-1, the J call TRBJ1-1; D call uncertain. This CDR3 contains 13 residues. Trimming shortened V by 1 base and J by 4 bases, and 7 bases separated the two germline ends. Germline CDR1 is MGHRA and CDR2 is YSYEKL.